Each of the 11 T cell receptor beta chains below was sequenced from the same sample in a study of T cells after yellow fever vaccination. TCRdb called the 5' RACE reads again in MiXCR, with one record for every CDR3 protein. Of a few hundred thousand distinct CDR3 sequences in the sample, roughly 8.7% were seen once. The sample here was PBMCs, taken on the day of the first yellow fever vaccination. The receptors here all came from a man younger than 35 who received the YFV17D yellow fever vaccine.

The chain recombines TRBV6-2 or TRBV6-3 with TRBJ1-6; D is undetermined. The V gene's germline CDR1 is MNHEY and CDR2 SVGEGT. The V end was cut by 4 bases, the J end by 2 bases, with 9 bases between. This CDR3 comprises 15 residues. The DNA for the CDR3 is TGTGCCAGCAGTTCCGAGGACGCCTATAATTCACCCCTCCACTTT. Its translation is CASSSEDAYNSPLHF.

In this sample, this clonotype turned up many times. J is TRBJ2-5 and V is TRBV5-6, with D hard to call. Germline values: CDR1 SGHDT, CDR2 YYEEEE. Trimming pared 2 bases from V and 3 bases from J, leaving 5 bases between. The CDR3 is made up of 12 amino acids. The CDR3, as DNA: TGTGCCAGCAGCTTCCAGAAAGAGACCCAGTACTTC. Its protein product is CASSFQKETQYF.

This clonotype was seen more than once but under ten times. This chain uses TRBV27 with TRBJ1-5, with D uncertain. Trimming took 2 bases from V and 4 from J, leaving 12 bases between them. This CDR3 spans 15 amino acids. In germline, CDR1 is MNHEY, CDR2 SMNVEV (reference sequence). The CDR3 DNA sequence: TGTGCCAGCAGTTTAGCAGGATTACGTAATCAGCCCCAGCATTTT. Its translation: CASSLAGLRNQPQHF.

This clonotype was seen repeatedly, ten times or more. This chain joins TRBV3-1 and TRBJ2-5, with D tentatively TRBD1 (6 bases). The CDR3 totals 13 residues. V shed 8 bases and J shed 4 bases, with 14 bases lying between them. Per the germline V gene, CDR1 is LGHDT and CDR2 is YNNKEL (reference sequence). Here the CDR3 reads CASGIQGGETQYF. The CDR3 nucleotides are TGTGCCAGCGGTATACAGGGTGGAGAGACCCAGTACTTC.

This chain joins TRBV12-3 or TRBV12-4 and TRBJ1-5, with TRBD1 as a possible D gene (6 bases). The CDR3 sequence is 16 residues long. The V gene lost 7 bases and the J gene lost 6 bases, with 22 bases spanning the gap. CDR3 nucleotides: TGTGCCAGCAATTCCAATAATAACAGGGCGGGTCAGCCCCAGCATTTT. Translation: CASNSNNNRAGQPQHF.

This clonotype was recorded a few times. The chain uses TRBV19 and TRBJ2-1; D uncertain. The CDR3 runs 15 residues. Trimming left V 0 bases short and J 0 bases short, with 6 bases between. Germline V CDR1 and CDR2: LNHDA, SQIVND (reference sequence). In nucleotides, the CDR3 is TGTGCCAGTAGTATAGAGGTAGGCTCCTACAATGAGCAGTTCTTC. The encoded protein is CASSIEVGSYNEQFF.

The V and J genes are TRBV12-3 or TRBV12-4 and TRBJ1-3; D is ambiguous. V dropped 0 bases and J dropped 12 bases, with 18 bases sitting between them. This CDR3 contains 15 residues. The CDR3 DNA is TGTGCCAGCAGTTTAGCGCGGCCACCCGGGCGGGACATATATTTT. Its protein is CASSLARPPGRDIYF.

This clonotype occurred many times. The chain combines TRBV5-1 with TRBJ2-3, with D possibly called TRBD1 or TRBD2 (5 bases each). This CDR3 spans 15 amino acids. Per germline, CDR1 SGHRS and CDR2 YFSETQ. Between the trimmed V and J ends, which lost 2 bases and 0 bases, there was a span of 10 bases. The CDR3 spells CASSFLGDSTDTQYF. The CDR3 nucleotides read TGCGCCAGCAGCTTTTTAGGGGACAGCACAGATACGCAGTATTTT.

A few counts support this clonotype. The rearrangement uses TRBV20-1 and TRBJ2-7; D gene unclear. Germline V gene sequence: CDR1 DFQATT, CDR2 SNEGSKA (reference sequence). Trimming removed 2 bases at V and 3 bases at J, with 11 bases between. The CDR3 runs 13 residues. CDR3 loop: CSARSVLSYEQYF. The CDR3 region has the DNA TGCAGTGCTAGAAGCGTCCTTAGCTACGAGCAGTACTTC.

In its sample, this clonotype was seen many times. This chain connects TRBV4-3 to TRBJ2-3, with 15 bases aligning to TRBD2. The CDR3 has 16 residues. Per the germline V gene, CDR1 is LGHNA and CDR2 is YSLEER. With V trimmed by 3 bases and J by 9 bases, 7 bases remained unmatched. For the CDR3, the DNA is TGCGCCAGCAGCCAGGGGACTAGCGGGGGGAGTTGGACGCAGTATTTT. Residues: CASSQGTSGGSWTQYF.

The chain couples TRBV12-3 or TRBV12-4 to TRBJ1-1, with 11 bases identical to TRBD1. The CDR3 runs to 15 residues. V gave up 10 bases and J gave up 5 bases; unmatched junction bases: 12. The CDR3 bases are TGTGCCATCACATCCGGGACAGGGGGTGGAACTGAAGCTTTCTTT. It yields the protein CAITSGTGGGTEAFF.